This T cell receptor beta chain was observed in a study of patients and donors after allogeneic stem cell transplantation. This CDR3 contains 15 residues. The V gene end was trimmed by 7 bases and the J gene end by 1 base; junction bases not matched to a gene: 5. Germline CDR1 DFQATT, CDR2 SNEGSKA (reference sequence). In its sample, this clonotype was seen a few times. TCRdb re-derived calls from the RT-PCR reads in MiXCR, one entry per CDR3 protein. The sample carries 98,000 or so distinct CDR3 sequences, over 30% recorded once. The chain is built from TRBV20-1 and TRBJ2-1; 12 bases map to TRBD2. The sample comprised blood, either unsorted or a sorted T cell fraction (not recorded which). The source is a human donor who was either an allogeneic HSCT recipient or a stem cell or donor lymphocyte infusion donor (not recorded which). It is not recorded whose cells these are; they may come from a transplant donor. CDR3 sequence reads: CSGLAGARSYNEQFF. As DNA, the CDR3 is TGCAGTGGACTAGCGGGAGCTCGTTCCTACAATGAGCAGTTCTTC.